Presented here are 31 T cell receptor beta chains from one specimen sequenced in a study of Ad26.COV2.S vaccination and SARS-CoV-2 variants. Treatment defined: 19 received Ad26.COV2.S at low or high dose, single or two shots; about five received placebo; per-sample allocation not given. Following the first vaccine or placebo injection, samples were taken on day 63. Only in-frame clones appear in the TCRdb table, and some are missing; sequencing was by immunoSEQ multiplex PCR. Here the sample spans about 430,000 clones, about nine tenths being singletons. The sequencing here drew on peripheral blood, taken in a trial of Ad26.COV2.S vaccine versus placebo. All receptors derive from a person aged 18 to 65 who received the Ad26.COV2.S COVID-19 vaccine or a placebo.

J is TRBJ1-1 and V is TRBV28; no definite D call. This CDR3 is 16 amino acids long. Germline V gene lookup returns CDR1 MDHEN and CDR2 SYDVKM. The ends were cut back, 4 bases at V and 0 bases at J, with 15 bases in the middle. CDR3 nucleotide sequence: TGTGCCAGCAGTTCACCGATCTTCGAGGTGAACACTGAAGCTTTCTTT. Amino acids: CASSSPIFEVNTEAFF.

The chain employs TRBV5-5 and TRBJ2-7; no clear D. The V gene's germline CDR1 is SGHKS and CDR2 YYEKEE (reference sequence). V lost 1 base and J lost 2, with 10 bases in between. CDR3 length: 14 residues. CDR3 DNA: TGTGCCAGCAGCTTGACAGCCACAACCTACGAGCAGTACTTC. As protein: CASSLTATTYEQYF.

In nucleotides, the CDR3 is TGTGCCAGCAGCCCTGGACAGAACAATGAGCAGTTCTTC. This encodes CASSPGQNNEQFF. V and J are TRBV5-4 and TRBJ2-1, with a weak D call TRBD1 (6 bases). Germline V gene data show CDR1 as SGHNT and CDR2 as YYREEE (reference sequence). V was pared by 4 bases and J by 5 bases, with 10 bases between. There are 13 residues in the CDR3.

The chain joins TRBV9 to TRBJ2-3, with 15 bases fitting TRBD2. The CDR3 consists of 16 residues. Germline CDR1 SGDLS, CDR2 YYNGEE. Germline trimming cut 4 bases from V and 5 bases from J; bases unmatched to any gene: 5. DNA of the CDR3: TGTGCCAGCAGCCGGACTAGCGGGAGGGCCCAAGATACGCAGTATTTT. This gives the protein CASSRTSGRAQDTQYF.

The gene calls are TRBV5-1 and TRBJ2-5, with a tentative D call TRBD2 (6 bases). Trimming took off 6 bases at V and 4 bases at J, with 13 bases between the two ends. The CDR3 spans 13 residues. Germline lookup yields CDR1 SGHRS and CDR2 YFSETQ. CDR3 sequence reads: CASTRLASETQYF. Written as DNA, the CDR3 is TGCGCCAGCACTCGGCTAGCGTCAGAGACCCAGTACTTC.

This sequence joins TRBV14 and TRBJ2-7; 10 bases agree with TRBD1. The CDR3 runs to 18 residues. J lost 1 base, V lost 4 bases, and 13 bases had no gene match. Germline CDR1 SGHDN, CDR2 FVKESK. DNA for the CDR3: TGTGCCAGCAGCCCAGGGACAGGGGTCTCGCTACCTTCCTACGAGCAGTACTTC. It yields the protein CASSPGTGVSLPSYEQYF.

V usage is TRBV7-9 and J usage is TRBJ1-1; TRBD1 agrees at 8 bases. The length of the CDR3 is 12 residues. Unmatched junction bases numbered 0, after V lost 1 base and J lost 8 bases. Germline lookup yields CDR1 SEHNR and CDR2 FQNEAQ (reference sequence). The CDR3 protein is CASSLGQGEAFF. The CDR3, as DNA: TGTGCCAGCAGCTTAGGACAGGGGGAAGCTTTCTTT.

The chain uses TRBV2 and TRBJ2-1, with D uncertain. Germline V gene sequence: CDR1 SNHLY, CDR2 FYNNEI. Trimming removed 5 bases at V and 5 bases at J, with 13 bases between. The CDR3 is 14 amino acids. CDR3 coding DNA: TGTGCCAGCAGTCTGCTAGTTAATCACAATGAGCAGTTCTTC. Translation: CASSLLVNHNEQFF.

Here the CDR3 DNA reads TGTGCCAGCTCACCACCCCGTGGGGATTCACCCCTCCACTTT. This encodes CASSPPRGDSPLHF. The chain links TRBV18 to TRBJ1-6; D is unresolved. The ends were cut back, 0 bases at V and 8 bases at J, with 8 bases in the middle. The CDR3 has 14 amino acids. The V gene's germline CDR1 is KGHSH and CDR2 LQKENI.

The V call is TRBV13, the J call TRBJ2-1; a possible D gene is TRBD1 (6 bases). The germline gives CDR1 PRHDT, CDR2 FYEKMQ (reference sequence). The V end was cut by 5 bases, the J end by 5 bases, with 10 bases between. The length of the CDR3 is 13 residues. CDR3 coding DNA: TGTGCCAGCAGCATTTACAGGGACAATGAGCAGTTCTTC. The encoded protein is CASSIYRDNEQFF.

The rearrangement links TRBV10-3 to TRBJ1-2, with D hard to call. The CDR3 sequence is 11 residues long. Trimming took off 10 bases at V and 3 bases at J, with 9 bases between the two ends. Germline V lookup: CDR1 ENHRY, CDR2 SYGVKD. The CDR3 DNA is TGTGCCAGCGCAGCCGACTATGGCTACACCTTC. Protein: CASAADYGYTF.

The V call is TRBV3-1 (or the pseudogene TRBV3-2), the J call TRBJ2-3, with 8 bases matching TRBD2. The CDR3 has 16 amino acids. Germline CDR1 is LGHDT and CDR2 is YNNKEL (reference sequence). V was pared by 2 bases and J by 4 bases, with 8 bases of the junction left unmatched. In nucleotides, the CDR3 is TGTGCCAGCAGCCAATTAGAGCGGGAGCTCGCAGATACGCAGTATTTT. This sequence encodes CASSQLERELADTQYF.

J is TRBJ1-4 and V is TRBV5-5, with 7 bases matching TRBD1. V lost 0 bases and J lost 4; bases outside the gene matches: 6. Germline CDR1 is SGHKS and CDR2 is YYEKEE (reference sequence). CDR3 length: 16 amino acids. CDR3 nucleotides: TGTGCCAGCAGCTTGGGTCCGGGACAGATTAATGAAAAACTGTTTTTT. Translated: CASSLGPGQINEKLFF.

The genes are TRBV7-2 and TRBJ2-3; D ambiguous. Trimming removed 1 base from V and 7 bases from J, with 9 bases in between. This CDR3 spans 13 amino acids. Germline V gene data show CDR1 as SGHTA and CDR2 as FQGNSA. DNA for the CDR3: TGTGCCAGCAGCTTAGACCCGGCCTATACGCAGTATTTT. Protein sequence: CASSLDPAYTQYF.

There are a few counts of this clone. The chain recombines TRBV7-2 with TRBJ2-1, with TRBD2 as a possible D gene (6 bases). The CDR3 has 15 residues. V was cut by 0 bases and J by 4 bases, with 10 bases left in between. Germline V gene sequence: CDR1 SGHTA, CDR2 FQGNSA. CDR3 protein: CASSLAGLPYNEQFF. For the CDR3, the DNA is TGTGCCAGCAGCTTAGCGGGACTGCCTTACAATGAGCAGTTCTTC.

The chain has TRBV6-4 and TRBJ2-1, with D tentatively TRBD2 (6 bases). The germline V gene has CDR1 MRHNA and CDR2 SNTAGT. V was clipped by 2 bases and J by 0 bases, with 14 bases between them. The CDR3 runs 17 residues. CDR3 residues: CASSDPLALYSYNEQFF. The CDR3 region has the DNA TGTGCCAGCAGTGACCCTCTAGCGCTATACTCCTACAATGAGCAGTTCTTC.

Written as DNA, the CDR3 is TGTGCCAGCAGCTTATCCTTGTGGGTAGAAACGGGGGCCTACGAGCAGTACTTC. Translation: CASSLSLWVETGAYEQYF. The genes are TRBV7-9 and TRBJ2-7, with D tentatively TRBD2 (6 bases). The CDR3 consists of 18 residues. The V and J ends lost 2 bases and 2 bases respectively, with 22 bases between them. Germline V lookup: CDR1 SEHNR, CDR2 FQNEAQ (reference sequence).

This clone was detected only once. This rearrangement joins TRBV4-1 to TRBJ2-7, with D uncertain. The CDR3 runs 14 residues. Germline V gene sequence: CDR1 MGHRA, CDR2 YSYEKL. The germline V and J ends were trimmed by 1 base and 6 bases, with 13 bases remaining between them. The CDR3 DNA reads as TGCGCCAGCAGCCAAGTCTCCCTACTGGGCGAGCAGTACTTC. Translation: CASSQVSLLGEQYF.

This sequence joins TRBV4-3 and TRBJ2-2; 9 nucleotides align to TRBD2. CDR3 length equals 15 residues. The junction had 0 bases not matched to a gene; V was cut back by 0 bases and J by 4 bases. Germline V gene sequence: CDR1 LGHNA, CDR2 YSLEER. CDR3 in DNA: TGCGCCAGCAGCCAAGATAGCGGGGGCACCGGGGAGCTGTTTTTT. As protein: CASSQDSGGTGELFF.

The chain combines TRBV19 with TRBJ2-6; D unclear. Germline V gene lookup returns CDR1 LNHDA and CDR2 SQIVND (reference sequence). CDR3 size: 15 residues. Trimming stripped 5 bases from V and 0 bases from J, with 8 bases between. CDR3 region: CASSAGSSGANVLTF. In DNA, the CDR3 is TGTGCCAGTAGTGCAGGCTCCTCTGGGGCCAACGTCCTGACTTTC. Full variable domain (remainder filled in from reference TRBV19 and TRBJ2-6): DGGITQSPKYLFRKEGQNVTLSCEQNLNHDAMYWYRQDPGQGLRLIYYSQIVNDFQKGDIAEGYSVSREKKESFPLTVTSAQKNPTAFYLCASSAGSSGANVLTFGAGSRLTVL.

The chain recombines TRBV27 with TRBJ2-7, with D unresolved. V lost 2 bases, J lost 2 bases, and 10 bases lay in between. Germline-derived CDR1 and CDR2 are MNHEY and SMNVEV (reference sequence). There are 14 residues in the CDR3. This chain's CDR3 is CASSLHGSAYEQYF. DNA of the CDR3: TGTGCCAGCAGTTTACACGGATCCGCCTACGAGCAGTACTTC.

This clone was detected a few times. The J gene is TRBJ1-1, the V gene TRBV7-6; D gene ambiguous. This CDR3 region has 14 residues. Germline V gene sequence: CDR1 SGHVS, CDR2 FNYEAQ. Trimming stripped 0 bases from V and 7 bases from J, with 12 bases between. The CDR3 loop is CASSLAHQADEAFF. DNA for the CDR3: TGTGCCAGCAGCTTAGCACACCAGGCAGATGAAGCTTTCTTT.

The gene calls are TRBV14 and TRBJ2-3; a weak D match, TRBD2 (6 bases). V dropped 1 base and J dropped 0 bases, with 8 bases sitting between them. Germline assignment: CDR1 SGHDN and CDR2 FVKESK. CDR3 length: 15 amino acids. Written as DNA, the CDR3 is TGTGCCAGCAGCCAAGGGACTACGAGCACAGATACGCAGTATTTT. Residues: CASSQGTTSTDTQYF. Looking up the rest from reference TRBV14 and TRBJ2-3 gives the full variable domain: EAGVTQFPSHSVIEKGQTVTLRCDPISGHDNLYWYRRVMGKEIKFLLHFVKESKQDESGMPNNRFLAERTGGTYSTLKVQPAELEDSGVYFCASSQGTTSTDTQYFGPGTRLTVL.

Worth noting for this clone: Other DNA sequences within the sample encode an identical CDR3. The V call is TRBV27, the J call TRBJ2-7; TRBD2 agrees at 8 bases. CDR3 length equals 13 residues. Germline assignment: CDR1 MNHEY and CDR2 SMNVEV (reference sequence). Germline trimming cut 3 bases from V and 4 bases from J; bases unmatched to any gene: 2. CDR3: CASSFGGGYEQYF. The CDR3 nucleotides read TGTGCCAGCAGTTTCGGGGGGGGGTACGAGCAGTACTTC.

This chain joins TRBV30 and TRBJ1-3; TRBD1 matches 7 bases. Germline V gene data show CDR1 as GTSNPN and CDR2 as SVGIG (reference sequence). V dropped 0 bases and J dropped 8; count of bases not matched to a gene: 4. There are 13 residues in the CDR3. This CDR3 is CAWSVQGWDTIYF. The CDR3 DNA sequence: TGTGCCTGGAGTGTACAGGGGTGGGACACCATATATTTT.

V is TRBV28 and J is TRBJ2-1; 11 nucleotides agree with TRBD2. Trimming took 1 base from V and 4 from J; bases not matched to a gene: 6. Germline V CDR1 and CDR2: MDHEN, SYDVKM. The CDR3 runs 17 residues. CDR3 protein: CASSLSPTSGDYNEQFF. The CDR3 DNA is TGTGCCAGCAGTTTATCACCGACTAGCGGGGATTACAATGAGCAGTTCTTC.

The chain carries TRBV10-3 and TRBJ1-6, with D possibly being TRBD1 (5 bases). In germline, CDR1 is ENHRY, CDR2 SYGVKD. Deletions cut 2 bases from V and 8 bases from J, with 13 bases between. The CDR3 spans 15 residues. The CDR3 sequence: CAISEIWQGDSPLHF. CDR3 sequence (DNA): TGTGCCATCAGTGAGATATGGCAGGGCGATTCACCCCTCCACTTT.

The CDR3 sequence is CASGTDSSYEQYF. DNA for the CDR3: TGTGCCAGCGGGACCGATAGCTCCTACGAGCAGTACTTC. The chain carries TRBV12-3 or TRBV12-4 and TRBJ2-7, with D perhaps given as TRBD1 or TRBD2 (5 bases each). V was pared by 8 bases and J by 0 bases, with 11 bases between. The CDR3 sequence is 13 residues long.

The chain combines TRBV29-1 with TRBJ2-1; 8 bases fit TRBD1. Germline lookup yields CDR1 SQVTM and CDR2 ANQGSEA. This CDR3 contains 14 residues. Germline trimming cut 3 bases from V and 2 bases from J; bases unmatched to any gene: 3. DNA for the CDR3: TGCAGCGTTGAGACGGACAGGGCCTACAATGAGCAGTTCTTC. Protein: CSVETDRAYNEQFF.

V and J are TRBV6-5 and TRBJ2-7; TRBD2 aligns across 10 bases. Germline V gene data show CDR1 as MNHEY and CDR2 as SVGAGI. The CDR3 consists of 16 residues. With V trimmed by 2 bases and J by 3 bases, 7 bases remained unmatched. The CDR3 region is CASSYPPGTSVYEQYF. CDR3 DNA: TGTGCCAGCAGTTACCCTCCCGGGACTAGCGTCTACGAGCAGTACTTC.

The gene calls are TRBV10-3 and TRBJ2-1, with D perhaps matching TRBD2 (5 bases). There are 13 residues in the CDR3. The germline V gene has CDR1 ENHRY and CDR2 SYGVKD. In DNA, the CDR3 is TGTGCGATCGGGGTGGGCTCCTACAATGAGCAGTTCTTC. This translates into CAIGVGSYNEQFF.